Below are 12 T cell receptor beta chains sequenced from a single sample in a study of shared clonotypes between healthy human individuals. Libraries were prepared by immunoSEQ multiplex PCR; TCRdb keeps only in-frame clonotypes and omits some of them. Of some 1.5 million clones in the sample, approximately 98% were seen once. The sample taken for sequencing was naive CD4+ T cells sorted from blood. Subset defined: CD45RA+ positively selected. Receptor source: a man younger than 40 in good health.

This sequence joins TRBV6-1 and TRBJ2-7; TRBD1 or TRBD2 may be the D gene (6 bases each). The CDR3 has 16 amino acids. Germline assignment: CDR1 MNHNS and CDR2 SASEGT. Deletions cut 4 bases from V and 2 bases from J, with 18 bases between. CDR3 nucleotides: TGTGCCAGCAGTGGTCAGGGGAGGCCTCCCACCTACGAGCAGTACTTC. It encodes CASSGQGRPPTYEQYF.

The rearrangement uses TRBV7-9 and TRBJ1-1; D gene uncertain. There are 14 residues in the CDR3. The germline V gene has CDR1 SEHNR and CDR2 FQNEAQ (reference sequence). V was pared by 3 bases and J by 2 bases, with 10 bases between. The CDR3 is CASSFINSNTEAFF. Written as DNA, the CDR3 is TGTGCCAGCAGCTTTATTAACAGTAACACTGAAGCTTTCTTT.

The chain has TRBV5-6 and TRBJ2-7; D call uncertain. Trimming shortened V by 6 bases and J by 3 bases, and 7 bases separated the two germline ends. The CDR3 contains 11 residues. Looked up from germline, CDR1 is SGHDT and CDR2 is YYEEEE. The DNA for the CDR3 is TGTGCCAGCAATAAGGACTACGAGCAGTACTTC. The encoded protein is CASNKDYEQYF.

This clone appeared a single time. The chain links TRBV9 to TRBJ2-1, with unresolved D. This CDR3 contains 14 residues. From germline, CDR1 is SGDLS and CDR2 YYNGEE. The V and J ends lost 4 bases and 7 bases respectively, with 15 bases between them. CDR3 amino acids: CASSPSVVSNEQFF. The CDR3 DNA reads TGTGCCAGCAGCCCGAGTGTAGTAAGTAATGAGCAGTTCTTC.

This clone was counted a single time. V usage is TRBV7-9 and J usage is TRBJ1-1; weak D call: TRBD1 (6 bases). CDR1 and CDR2 (germline): SEHNR, FQNEAQ (reference sequence). V lost 4 bases and J lost 4, with 19 bases in between. The CDR3 covers 16 residues. This CDR3 reads CASSSTGPRVLTEAFF. DNA of the CDR3: TGTGCCAGCAGCTCCACAGGGCCCCGTGTTCTCACTGAAGCTTTCTTT.

The chain links TRBV7-8 to TRBJ2-7; 9 bases are shared with TRBD2. CDR1 is SGHVS, CDR2 FQNEAQ, per germline. V trimming: 6 bases; J trimming: 5 bases; junction bases outside the gene matches: 14. This CDR3 is built from 16 residues. CDR3 sequence reads: CASSPPLAGMRDEQYF. CDR3 DNA: TGTGCCAGCAGTCCACCCCTAGCGGGAATGCGTGACGAGCAGTACTTC.

The rearrangement joins TRBV9 to TRBJ2-1; possible D gene TRBD2, 5 bases. The CDR3 is made up of 15 amino acids. V lost 0 bases, J lost 0 bases, and 7 bases lay in between. The V gene's germline CDR1 is SGDLS and CDR2 YYNGEE. The CDR3 loop reads CASSVAGISYNEQFF. The CDR3 DNA follows: TGTGCCAGCAGCGTAGCGGGGATCTCCTACAATGAGCAGTTCTTC.

A note on this clone: The sample has other DNA sequences that encode this CDR3 too. The chain couples TRBV5-1 to TRBJ2-7; D gene ambiguous. V was clipped by 0 bases and J by 0 bases, with 10 bases between them. Germline CDR1 is SGHRS and CDR2 is YFSETQ. This CDR3 comprises 15 residues. Written as DNA, the CDR3 is TGCGCCAGCAGCTTGGCGGGTGGTAGCTCCTACGAGCAGTACTTC. Its protein product is CASSLAGGSSYEQYF.

This rearrangement joins TRBV4-3 to TRBJ2-1, with 8 positions matching TRBD2. After removal of 0 bases from V and 8 bases from J, the junction contained 6 bases not matched to a gene. The CDR3 runs 15 residues. CDR1 is LGHNA, CDR2 YSLEER, per germline. CDR3 amino acids: CASSQDSGRADEQFF. The DNA of the CDR3 is TGCGCCAGCAGCCAAGACAGCGGGAGAGCGGATGAGCAGTTCTTC.

V usage is TRBV19 and J usage is TRBJ2-5; weak D call: TRBD2 (5 bases). The germline V gene has CDR1 LNHDA and CDR2 SQIVND (reference sequence). V dropped 10 bases and J dropped 3 bases, with 12 bases sitting between them. The CDR3 is made up of 12 amino acids. Here the CDR3 reads CATSTGKETQYF. The CDR3 DNA follows: TGTGCCACCTCCACGGGGAAAGAGACCCAGTACTTC.

Note on this clone: Other DNA sequences in the sample encode the same CDR3. V and J are TRBV28 and TRBJ1-1; D is unresolved. V dropped 2 bases and J dropped 0 bases, with 4 bases sitting between them. CDR1 MDHEN and CDR2 SYDVKM come from the germline V gene. The CDR3 runs 13 residues. In DNA form, the CDR3 reads TGTGCCAGCAGTTTAGTTTTGAACACTGAAGCTTTCTTT. Amino acid sequence: CASSLVLNTEAFF. Combining the CDR3 with reference TRBV28 and TRBJ1-1 gives the whole variable domain DVKVTQSSRYLVKRTGEKVFLECVQDMDHENMFWYRQDPGLGLRLIYFSYDVKMKEKGDIPEGYSVSREKKERFSLILESASTNQTSMYLCASSLVLNTEAFFGQGTRLTVV.

V and J are TRBV7-2 and TRBJ2-1, with D uncertain. Germline CDR1 reads SGHTA; CDR2 reads FQGNSA. The V end lost 1 base, the J end lost 10 bases, and 11 bases lay between the germline ends. This CDR3 region has 13 residues. The CDR3 loop is CASSLGGPGEQFF. As DNA, the CDR3 is TGTGCCAGCAGCTTAGGGGGTCCTGGGGAGCAGTTCTTC.